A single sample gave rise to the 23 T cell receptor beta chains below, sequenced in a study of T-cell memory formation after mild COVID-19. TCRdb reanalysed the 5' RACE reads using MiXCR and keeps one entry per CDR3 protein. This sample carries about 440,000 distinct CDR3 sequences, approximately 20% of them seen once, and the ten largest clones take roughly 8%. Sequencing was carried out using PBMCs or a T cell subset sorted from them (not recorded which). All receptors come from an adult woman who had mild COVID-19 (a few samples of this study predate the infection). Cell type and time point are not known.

CDR3 loop: CASSLRYLLTDTQYF. The CDR3, as DNA: TGCGCCAGCAGCTTGCGGTATCTTCTCACAGATACGCAGTATTTT. The rearrangement links TRBV5-1 to TRBJ2-3; D is unresolved. The V gene lost 1 base and the J gene lost 2 bases, with 11 bases spanning the gap. Germline assignment: CDR1 SGHRS and CDR2 YFSETQ. The CDR3 spans 15 residues.

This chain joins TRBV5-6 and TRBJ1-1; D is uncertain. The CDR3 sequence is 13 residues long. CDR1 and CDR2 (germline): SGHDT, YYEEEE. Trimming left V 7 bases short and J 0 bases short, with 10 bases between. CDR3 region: CASGTPLNTEAFF. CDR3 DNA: TGTGCCAGCGGCACTCCTTTGAACACTGAAGCTTTCTTT.

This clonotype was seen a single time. This chain's CDR3 is CSVVVVGTEAFF. In DNA form, the CDR3 reads TGCAGCGTTGTGGTGGTGGGCACTGAAGCTTTCTTT. The V and J genes are TRBV29-1 and TRBJ1-1, with no clear D. V lost 4 bases and J 4 bases, leaving 10 bases between the germline ends. CDR1 is SQVTM, CDR2 ANQGSEA, per germline. CDR3 length: 12 amino acids.

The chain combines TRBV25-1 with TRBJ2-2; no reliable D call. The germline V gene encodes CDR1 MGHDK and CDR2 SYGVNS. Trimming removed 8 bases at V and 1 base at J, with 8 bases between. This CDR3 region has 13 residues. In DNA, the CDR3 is TGTGCCAGCGGAAGCCTGAACACCGGGGAGCTGTTTTTT. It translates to CASGSLNTGELFF.

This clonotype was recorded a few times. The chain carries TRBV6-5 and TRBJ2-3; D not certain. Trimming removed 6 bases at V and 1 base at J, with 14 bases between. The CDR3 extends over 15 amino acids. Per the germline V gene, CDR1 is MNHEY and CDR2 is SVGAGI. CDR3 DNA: TGTGCCAGCAGCCCCTTCGGACCCCGCACAGATACGCAGTATTTT. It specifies CASSPFGPRTDTQYF.

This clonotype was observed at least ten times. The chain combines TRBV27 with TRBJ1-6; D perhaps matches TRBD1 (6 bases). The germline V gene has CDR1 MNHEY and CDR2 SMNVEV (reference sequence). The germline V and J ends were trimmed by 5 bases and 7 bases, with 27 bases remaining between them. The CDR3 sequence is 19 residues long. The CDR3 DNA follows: TGTGCCAGCAGTCACAAACAGGGAGGCCATACCGGTTGGAATTCACCCCTCCACTTT. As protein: CASSHKQGGHTGWNSPLHF.

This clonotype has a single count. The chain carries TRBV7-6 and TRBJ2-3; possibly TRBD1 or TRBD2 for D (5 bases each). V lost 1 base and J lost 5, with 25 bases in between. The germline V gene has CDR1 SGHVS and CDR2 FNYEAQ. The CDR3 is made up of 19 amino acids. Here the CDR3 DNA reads TGTGCCAGCAGCTTAGTGGCCGAGGTTGGGGGAGTAGCAGGAGATACGCAGTATTTT. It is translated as CASSLVAEVGGVAGDTQYF.

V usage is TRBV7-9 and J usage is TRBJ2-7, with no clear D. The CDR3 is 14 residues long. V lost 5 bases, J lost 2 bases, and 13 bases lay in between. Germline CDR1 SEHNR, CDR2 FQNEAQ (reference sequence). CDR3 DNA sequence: TGTGCCAGCAGCCAATCAGCGTTGACCTACGAGCAGTACTTC. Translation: CASSQSALTYEQYF.

For the CDR3, the DNA is TGCAGCGTTGACGGACGAAGGGGCGCAACCCAGTACTTC. Its protein product is CSVDGRRGATQYF. The chain carries TRBV29-1 and TRBJ2-5; D is possibly TRBD1 (5 bases). The CDR3 extends over 13 amino acids. V shed 3 bases and J shed 8 bases, with 16 bases lying between them. Germline V gives CDR1 SQVTM, CDR2 ANQGSEA.

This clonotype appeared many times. The CDR3: CASSTPGDEQFF. Written as DNA, the CDR3 is TGTGCCAGCAGCACCCCAGGTGATGAGCAGTTCTTC. This rearrangement joins TRBV7-3 to TRBJ2-1, with D hard to call. Germline lookup yields CDR1 SGHTA and CDR2 FQGTGA. Deletions cut 5 bases from V and 8 bases from J, with 10 bases between. CDR3 length: 12 residues.

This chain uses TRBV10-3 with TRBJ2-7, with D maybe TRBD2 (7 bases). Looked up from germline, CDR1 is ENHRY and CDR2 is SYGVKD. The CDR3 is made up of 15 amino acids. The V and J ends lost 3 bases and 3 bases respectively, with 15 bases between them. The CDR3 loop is CAISEGREGVYEQYF. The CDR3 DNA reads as TGTGCCATCAGTGAAGGCAGGGAGGGGGTCTACGAGCAGTACTTC.

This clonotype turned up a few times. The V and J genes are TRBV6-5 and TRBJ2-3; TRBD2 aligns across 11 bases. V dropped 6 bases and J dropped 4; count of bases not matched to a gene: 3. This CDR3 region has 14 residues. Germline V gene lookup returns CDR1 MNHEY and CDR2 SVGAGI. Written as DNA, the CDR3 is TGTGCCAGCAGACTAGCGGGAGTTGCAGATACGCAGTATTTT. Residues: CASRLAGVADTQYF.

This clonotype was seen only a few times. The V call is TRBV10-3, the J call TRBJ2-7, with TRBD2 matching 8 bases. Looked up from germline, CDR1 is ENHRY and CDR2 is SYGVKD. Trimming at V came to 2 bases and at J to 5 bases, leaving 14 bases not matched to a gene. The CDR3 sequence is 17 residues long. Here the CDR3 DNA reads TGTGCCATCAGTGAGGCGCTCGGGACTAGTATGTTCCACGAGCAGTACTTC. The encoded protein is CAISEALGTSMFHEQYF.

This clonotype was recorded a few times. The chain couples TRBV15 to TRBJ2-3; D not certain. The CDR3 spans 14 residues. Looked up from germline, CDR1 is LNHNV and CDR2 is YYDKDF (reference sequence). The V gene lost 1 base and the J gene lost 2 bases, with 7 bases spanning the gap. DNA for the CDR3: TGTGCCACCAGCAGAGCTCACCCCACAGATACGCAGTATTTT. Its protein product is CATSRAHPTDTQYF.

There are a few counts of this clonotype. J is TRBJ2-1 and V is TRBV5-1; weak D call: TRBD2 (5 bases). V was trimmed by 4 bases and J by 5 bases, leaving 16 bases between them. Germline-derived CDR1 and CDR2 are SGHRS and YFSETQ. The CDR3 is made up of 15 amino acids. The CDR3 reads CASSEGSRVHNEQFF. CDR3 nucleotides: TGCGCCAGCAGCGAGGGTAGTCGGGTACACAATGAGCAGTTCTTC.

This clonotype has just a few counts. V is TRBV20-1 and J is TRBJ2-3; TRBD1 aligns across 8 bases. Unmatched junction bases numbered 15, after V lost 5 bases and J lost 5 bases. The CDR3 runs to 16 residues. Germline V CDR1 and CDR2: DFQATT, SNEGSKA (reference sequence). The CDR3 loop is CSASTGQGGDRDTQYF. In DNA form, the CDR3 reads TGCAGTGCTTCTACCGGACAGGGTGGGGACCGAGATACGCAGTATTTT.

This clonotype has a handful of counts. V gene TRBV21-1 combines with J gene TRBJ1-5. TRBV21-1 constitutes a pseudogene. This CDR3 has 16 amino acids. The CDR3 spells CASSKGVVVGNQPQHF. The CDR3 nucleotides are TGTGCCAGCAGCAAAGGGGTGGTAGTCGGCAATCAGCCCCAGCATTTT.

DNA for the CDR3: TGCAGTGCTACCCGGGACAGGGGGAAGTCTGGAAACACCATATATTTT. It specifies CSATRDRGKSGNTIYF. The chain carries TRBV20-1 and TRBJ1-3, with 11 bases that match TRBD1. The trim removed 4 bases at V and 1 base at J, leaving 6 bases unmatched. The CDR3 is 16 amino acids. Germline CDR1 reads DFQATT; CDR2 reads SNEGSKA (reference sequence).

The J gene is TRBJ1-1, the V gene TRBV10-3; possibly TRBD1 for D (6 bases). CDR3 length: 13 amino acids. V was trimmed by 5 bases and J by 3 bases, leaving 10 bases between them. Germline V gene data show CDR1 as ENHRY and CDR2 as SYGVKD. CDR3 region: CAISQQGDTEAFF. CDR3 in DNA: TGTGCCATCAGTCAACAGGGAGACACTGAAGCTTTCTTT.

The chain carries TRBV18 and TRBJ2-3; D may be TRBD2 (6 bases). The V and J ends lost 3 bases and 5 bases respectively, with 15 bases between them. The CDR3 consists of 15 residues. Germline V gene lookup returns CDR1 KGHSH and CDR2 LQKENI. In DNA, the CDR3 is TGTGCCAGCTCACCGGCGTGGAGGGATGGAGATACGCAGTATTTT. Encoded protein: CASSPAWRDGDTQYF.

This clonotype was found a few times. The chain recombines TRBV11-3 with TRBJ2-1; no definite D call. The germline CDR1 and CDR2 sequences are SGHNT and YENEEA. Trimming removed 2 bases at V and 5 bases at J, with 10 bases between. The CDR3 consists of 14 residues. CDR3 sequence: CASSLYLVDNEQFF. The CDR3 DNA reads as TGTGCCAGCAGCTTATATCTAGTCGACAATGAGCAGTTCTTC.

The CDR3 is CSVPGFGYTF. The CDR3 nucleotides are TGCAGCGTTCCCGGTTTTGGCTACACCTTC. V is TRBV29-1 and J is TRBJ1-2; no reliable D call. Germline V gene sequence: CDR1 SQVTM, CDR2 ANQGSEA. The CDR3 is 10 residues long. V lost 5 bases to trimming and J lost 7 bases, with 8 bases between them.

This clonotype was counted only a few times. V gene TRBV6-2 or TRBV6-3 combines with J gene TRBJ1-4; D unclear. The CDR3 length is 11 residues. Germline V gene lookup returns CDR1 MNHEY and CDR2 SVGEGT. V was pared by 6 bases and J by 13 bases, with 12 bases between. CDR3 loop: CASSPYRGLFF. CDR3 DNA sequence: TGTGCCAGCAGCCCCTATCGGGGACTGTTTTTT.